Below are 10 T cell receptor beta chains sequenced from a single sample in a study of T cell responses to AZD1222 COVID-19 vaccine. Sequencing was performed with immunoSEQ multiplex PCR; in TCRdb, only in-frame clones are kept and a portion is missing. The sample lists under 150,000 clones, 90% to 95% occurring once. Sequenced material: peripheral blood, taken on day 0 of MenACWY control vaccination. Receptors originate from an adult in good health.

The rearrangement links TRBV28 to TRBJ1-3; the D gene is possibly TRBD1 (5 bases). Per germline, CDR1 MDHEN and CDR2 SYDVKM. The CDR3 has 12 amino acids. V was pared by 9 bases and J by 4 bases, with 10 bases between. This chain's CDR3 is CASRDHGNTIYF. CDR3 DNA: TGTGCCAGTCGGGACCACGGAAACACCATATATTTT. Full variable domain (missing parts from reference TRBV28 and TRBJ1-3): DVKVTQSSRYLVKRTGEKVFLECVQDMDHENMFWYRQDPGLGLRLIYFSYDVKMKEKGDIPEGYSVSREKKERFSLILESASTNQTSMYLCASRDHGNTIYFGEGSWLTVV.

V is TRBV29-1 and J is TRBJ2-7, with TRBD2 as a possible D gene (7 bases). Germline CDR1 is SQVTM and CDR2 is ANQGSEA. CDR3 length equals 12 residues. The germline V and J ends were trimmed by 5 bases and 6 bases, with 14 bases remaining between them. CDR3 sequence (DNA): TGCAGCGTTACCTACAGGGAGGGCGAGCAGTACTTC. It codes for CSVTYREGEQYF.

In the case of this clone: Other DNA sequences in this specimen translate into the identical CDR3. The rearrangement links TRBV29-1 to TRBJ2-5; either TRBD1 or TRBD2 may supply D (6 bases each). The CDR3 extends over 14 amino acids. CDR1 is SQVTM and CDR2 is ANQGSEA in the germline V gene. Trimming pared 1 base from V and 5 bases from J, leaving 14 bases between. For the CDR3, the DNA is TGCAGCGTTGAAGTAGGTCGGGGGCGGGAGACCCAGTACTTC. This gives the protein CSVEVGRGRETQYF.

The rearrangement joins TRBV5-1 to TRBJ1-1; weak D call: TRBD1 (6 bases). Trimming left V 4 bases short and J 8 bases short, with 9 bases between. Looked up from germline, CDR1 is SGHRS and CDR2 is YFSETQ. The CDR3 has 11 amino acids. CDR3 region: CASSGGPEAFF. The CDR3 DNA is TGCGCCAGCAGCGGGGGGCCCGAAGCTTTCTTT. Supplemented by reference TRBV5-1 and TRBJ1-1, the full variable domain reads KAGVTQTPRYLIKTRGQQVTLSCSPISGHRSVSWYQQTPGQGLQFLFEYFSETQRNKGNFPGRFSGRQFSNSRSEMNVSTLELGDSALYLCASSGGPEAFFGQGTRLTVV.

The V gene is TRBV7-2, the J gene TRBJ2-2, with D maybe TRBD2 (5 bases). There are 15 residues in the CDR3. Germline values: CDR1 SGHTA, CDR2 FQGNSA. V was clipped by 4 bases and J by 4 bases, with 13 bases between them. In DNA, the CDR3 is TGTGCCAGCAGCTCTAGCCGATGGAGCACCGGGGAGCTGTTTTTT. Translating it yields CASSSSRWSTGELFF. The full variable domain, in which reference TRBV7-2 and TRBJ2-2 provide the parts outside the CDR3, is GAGVSQSPSNKVTEKGKDVELRCDPISGHTALYWYRQSLGQGLEFLIYFQGNSAPDKSGLPSDRFSAERTGGSVSTLTIQRTQQEDSAVYLCASSSSRWSTGELFFGEGSRLTVL.

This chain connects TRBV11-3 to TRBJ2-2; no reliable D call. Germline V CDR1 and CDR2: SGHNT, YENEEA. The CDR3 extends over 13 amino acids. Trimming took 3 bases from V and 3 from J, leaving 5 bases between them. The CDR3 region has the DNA TGTGCCAGCAGCTTGAGTCACACCGGGGAGCTGTTTTTT. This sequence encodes CASSLSHTGELFF. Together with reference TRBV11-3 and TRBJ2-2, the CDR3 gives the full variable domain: EAGVVQSPRYKIIEKKQPVAFWCNPISGHNTLYWYLQNLGQGPELLIRYENEEAVDDSQLPKDRFSAERLKGVDSTLKIQPAELGDSAVYLCASSLSHTGELFFGEGSRLTVL.

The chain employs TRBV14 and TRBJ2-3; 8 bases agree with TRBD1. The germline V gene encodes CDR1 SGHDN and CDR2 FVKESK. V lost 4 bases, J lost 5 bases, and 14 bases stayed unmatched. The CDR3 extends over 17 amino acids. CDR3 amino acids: CASSRTSQGALLDTQYF. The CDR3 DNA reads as TGTGCCAGCAGCCGTACCTCTCAGGGGGCGCTTTTAGATACGCAGTATTTT.

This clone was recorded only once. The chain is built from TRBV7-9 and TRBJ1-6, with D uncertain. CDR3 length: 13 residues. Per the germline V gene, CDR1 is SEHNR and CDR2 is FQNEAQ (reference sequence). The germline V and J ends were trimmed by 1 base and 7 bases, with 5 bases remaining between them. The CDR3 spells CASSLDVNSPLHF. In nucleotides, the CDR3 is TGTGCCAGCAGCTTAGATGTGAATTCACCCCTCCACTTT. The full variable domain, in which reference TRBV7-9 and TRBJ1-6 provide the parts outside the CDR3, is DTGVSQNPRHKITKRGQNVTFRCDPISEHNRLYWYRQTLGQGPEFLTYFQNEAQLEKSRLLSDRFSAERPKGSFSTLEIQRTEQGDSAMYLCASSLDVNSPLHFGNGTRLTVT.

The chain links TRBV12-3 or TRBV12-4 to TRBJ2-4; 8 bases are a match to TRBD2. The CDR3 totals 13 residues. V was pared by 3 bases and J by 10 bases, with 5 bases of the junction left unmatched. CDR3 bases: TGTGCCAGCAGTTTCAGCGGGGGCGTTATTCAGTACTTC. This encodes CASSFSGGVIQYF.

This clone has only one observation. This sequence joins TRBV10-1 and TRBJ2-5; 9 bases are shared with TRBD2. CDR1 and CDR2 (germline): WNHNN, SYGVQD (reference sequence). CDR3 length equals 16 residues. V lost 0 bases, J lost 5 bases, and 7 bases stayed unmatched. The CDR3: CASSESRPSGGETQYF. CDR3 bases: TGCGCCAGCAGTGAGTCCAGACCCAGCGGGGGGGAGACCCAGTACTTC.